The T cell receptor beta chain under discussion was sequenced for a study of blood T cell repertoires in COVID-19. The overall study: COVID-19 samples collected from the United States, Italy and Spain covered acute and convalescent phases.

The data were produced by immunoSEQ multiplex PCR, yet TCRdb's version contains in-frame clones alone and is incomplete. The data hold around 430,000 clones, with around 88% observed a single time. V lost 5 bases and J lost 7; bases outside the gene matches: 7. Germline CDR1 is SGHNT and CDR2 is YENEEA. CDR3 length equals 14 residues. The receptor was isolated from a woman in her forties or fifties with COVID-19, enrolled during active disease. Sample: peripheral blood. The rearrangement links TRBV11-3 to TRBJ2-7, with TRBD1 matching 11 bases. The CDR3, as DNA: TGTGCCAGCAGCCGAGGACAGGGGGCGCTTGAGCAGTACTTC. Residues: CASSRGQGALEQYF.